Listed here is a single T cell receptor beta chain. Its specific antigen is unknown. Per-base qualities were not stored, and no clone one base away is much larger. This entry comes from a study of identical twins (dated by TCRdb to 2016 to 2017). With regard to the full study: To test whether fetal clonotypes persist, the study used deep sequencing on TCR alpha and beta repertoires from monozygotic twins, unrelated adults of various ages, and cord blood. To rule out contamination, replicate twin experiments were performed at different times with different library preparation protocols.

Every donor in the study was a healthy Caucasian. Miltenyi CD45RO+ enrichment and human naive T-cell isolation kits were used to isolate memory (CD45RO+) and naive T cells from PBMC. Points the paper makes about the study in general: In monozygotic twins, out-of-frame TCR alpha sharing was systematically underestimated by recombination models, although the models agreed with sharing between unrelated individuals. Invariant T cells such as MAIT and iNKT could partly confound zero-insertion analyses, though diverse VJ usage argued against this for most clonotypes. Because the same donors could not be followed over many years, the conclusions relied on cross-sectional statistical analysis. Compared with coincidental sharing between unrelated individuals, out-of-frame TCR alpha sequences shared between twins showed an excess of sequences with low generation probability. Abundant cord blood beta clonotypes had fewer insertions, young adult naive repertoires showed a similar but weaker trend, and memory repertoires showed no such trend. A weaker excess of twin sharing was found in beta out-of-frame sequences because the signal-to-noise ratio was lowered by fewer shared sequences.

The method behind the library was 5' RACE. The sequencing machine was an Illumina HiSeq 2000. A universal primer binding site was added through template switching, and the final cDNA carried a unique molecular identifier so that TCR cDNA molecules could be counted accurately. Specific primers in the conserved constant-segment region were used to synthesize first-strand cDNA for TCR alpha and beta chains. Each cDNA library was double barcoded, with a SMART-Mk sample barcode plus Illumina barcodes, to control for contamination. TruSeq adapter sequences and Illumina sample barcodes were added in two successive PCR steps. The TCR alpha and beta cDNA libraries were sequenced on the Illumina HiSeq platform using custom primers. Regarding the original processing steps: MiGEC was used to process raw reads and extract unique molecular identifiers, and MiXCR was used to find CDR3 positions. For each individual, recombination models were inferred using an EM algorithm with the repgenHMM and IGoR tools. Shared clonotypes were analyzed with the tcR package in R, and sharing was normalized by the product of cloneset sizes. To study raw recombination without the effects of thymic and clonal selection, out-of-frame nonproductive sequences were analyzed. TCRdb trimmed the raw reads at Q25, called clones with MiXCR and kept productive beta chains. Rows are unified per CDR3 protein, each entry keeping the most common DNA and genes. The authors' filters were not applied to this entry. Present in this sample are more than 200,000 distinct CDR3 sequences, less than 9.5% of which were seen just once. 5% to 5.5% of the sample comes from the top ten.

The sequencing sample was made of memory (CD45RO+) T cells sorted from blood. The cell subset or site label, read with the paper, signifies: CD45RO+ enriched T cells. This clonotype was sampled from a woman between 18 and 29 years old in good health.

The CDR3 region has the sequence CASSRTGGPKNEQFF. The nucleotide sequence reads as follows: TGCGCCAGCAGTCGAACGGGGGGGCCGAAAAATGAGCAGTTCTTC. The sequence joins TRBV5-1 to TRBJ2-1; TRBD2 lines up with 8 middle nucleotides. From V the trimming removes 5 bases and from J it removes 7 bases, while the gene matches leave 11 bases of the junction unaccounted for. The germline V gene specifies SGHRS as CDR1 and YFSETQ as CDR2. The CDR3, from cysteine to phenylalanine, totals 15 residues. The entry retains the CDR3 DNA only, 45 bases that are in frame from base 1.